Each of the 5 T cell receptor beta chains below was sequenced from the same sample in a study of CD8+ T cells in alopecia areata. Investigators isolated RNA and reverse transcribed it into cDNA to act as the sequencing template. Libraries were prepared by immunoSEQ multiplex PCR; TCRdb keeps only in-frame clonotypes and omits some of them. The repertoire holds about 160,000 clones, with about three fifths as singletons. Treatment noted: oral pan-JAK inhibitor, 5-10 mg twice daily. Source: CD4+ T cells sorted from blood, taken at week 4, from a patient treated with tofacitinib. The origin of the receptors is a human donor with alopecia areata.

The chain employs TRBV11-1 and TRBJ2-7; weak D call: TRBD1 (5 bases). Deletions cut 1 base from V and 2 bases from J, with 6 bases between. Germline-derived CDR1 and CDR2 are SGHAT and FQDESV (reference sequence). There are 13 residues in the CDR3. The chain's CDR3 is CASSLDRPYEQYF. The CDR3 bases are TGTGCCAGCAGCTTAGACAGGCCCTACGAGCAGTACTTC.

The CDR3 nucleotides are TGTGCCAGCAACCCTCCCGGCAGCGGGTATCGCTACACCTTC. Translation gives CASNPPGSGYRYTF. The chain has TRBV9 and TRBJ1-2, with D unclear. Per the germline V gene, CDR1 is SGDLS and CDR2 is YYNGEE. Trimming took off 6 bases at V and 9 bases at J, with 21 bases between the two ends. CDR3 size: 14 residues.

A few counts support this clone. This CDR3 is CASSFTGNSKDTQYF. For the CDR3, the DNA is TGTGCCAGCAGTTTCACAGGGAACTCCAAGGATACGCAGTATTTT. The V call is TRBV27, the J call TRBJ2-3; possibly TRBD1 for D (6 bases). The CDR3 consists of 15 residues. CDR1 MNHEY and CDR2 SMNVEV come from the germline V gene (reference sequence). The V gene lost 3 bases and the J gene lost 6 bases, with 16 bases spanning the gap.

This clone was detected only once. This chain connects TRBV9 to TRBJ2-5, with a weak D call TRBD1 (6 bases). Germline-derived CDR1 and CDR2 are SGDLS and YYNGEE. Trimming took off 2 bases at V and 2 bases at J, with 13 bases between the two ends. The CDR3 consists of 15 residues. CDR3 nucleotides: TGTGCCAGCAGCGTTGGGCAGGGGAATCAAGAGACCCAGTACTTC. This encodes CASSVGQGNQETQYF.

CDR3 bases: TGCGCCAGCAGCCCGACCTTTGGACCGAGGGGTACTGAAGCTTTCTTT. Translating gives CASSPTFGPRGTEAFF. This chain uses TRBV4-1 with TRBJ1-1, with TRBD1 as a possible D gene (5 bases). Trimming pared 4 bases from V and 5 bases from J, leaving 20 bases between. In germline, CDR1 is MGHRA, CDR2 YSYEKL. This CDR3 is 16 amino acids long.